The 28 T cell receptor beta chains in this list originate from one sample, sequenced in a study of radiotherapy plus CTLA-4 blockade in lung cancer. Sequencing used immunoSEQ multiplex PCR; TCRdb keeps in-frame clones, though not all of them. The sample lists about 51,000 clones; 60% to 80% were seen once. The sample consisted of peripheral blood, taken from a patient treated with radiotherapy plus ipilimumab. These receptors originate from a human donor with non-small cell lung cancer whose response to radiotherapy plus ipilimumab could not be evaluated.

The table lists this clone with a few counts. V and J are TRBV27 and TRBJ1-5; 11 bases match TRBD1. Germline values: CDR1 MNHEY, CDR2 SMNVEV (reference sequence). V trimming: 5 bases; J trimming: 7 bases; junction bases outside the gene matches: 10. The CDR3 has 16 residues. The CDR3 DNA reads as TGTGCCAGCAGTCCAAGGACAGGGGGCTACGAGCAGCCCCAGCATTTT. Its protein is CASSPRTGGYEQPQHF.

This clone was seen only a few times. The junction departs from germline at one end; a sequencing error may be responsible. The chain uses TRBV28 and TRBJ2-5, with D possibly matching TRBD1 (6 bases). The V gene's germline CDR1 is MDHEN and CDR2 SYDVKM. CDR3 size: 17 residues. CDR3 coding DNA: TGTGCCGGCAGCCTTTATCATTCCCAACAGGGTTCAGAGACCCAGTACTTC. This translates into CAGSLYHSQQGSETQYF.

V is TRBV9 and J is TRBJ2-7; possibly TRBD1 for D (5 bases). Germline V CDR1 and CDR2: SGDLS, YYNGEE. Between the trimmed V and J ends, which lost 0 bases and 3 bases, there was a span of 13 bases. This CDR3 is 15 amino acids long. This CDR3 is CASSVGLGQLYEQYF. In DNA form, the CDR3 reads TGTGCCAGCAGCGTAGGTTTGGGGCAGCTCTACGAGCAGTACTTC.

This clone appeared a few times. The gene calls are TRBV7-2 and TRBJ1-2; TRBD1 matches 7 bases. CDR3 length: 13 amino acids. The V segment lost 5 bases and the J segment 8 bases; nucleotides outside the gene matches: 8. Looked up from germline, CDR1 is SGHTA and CDR2 is FQGNSA. The CDR3 is CASSRDRAGGYTF. The CDR3 coding sequence is TGTGCCAGCAGCAGAGACAGGGCTGGGGGCTACACCTTC.

The genes are TRBV6-5 and TRBJ2-3; D possibly corresponds to TRBD2 (6 bases). CDR3 length equals 14 residues. Germline CDR1 reads MNHEY; CDR2 reads SVGAGI. V was trimmed by 0 bases and J by 6 bases, leaving 10 bases between them. The CDR3 region is CASSYSKLADTQYF. The CDR3 DNA sequence: TGTGCCAGCAGTTACTCGAAACTAGCCGATACGCAGTATTTT.

The gene calls are TRBV5-1 and TRBJ2-5, with 10 bases fitting TRBD1. The J call could be wrong; TRBJ2-7 is a better fit for the DNA end. The CDR3 extends over 15 amino acids. Germline V gene data show CDR1 as SGHRS and CDR2 as YFSETQ. The CDR3 DNA reads TGCGCCAGCAGCCTGAGGGACAGGGGATTCTCCGAGCAGTACTTC. Amino acid sequence: CASSLRDRGFSEQYF.

The gene calls are TRBV7-2 and TRBJ2-3; 11 nucleotides align to TRBD2. The CDR3 length is 17 residues. Germline CDR1 and CDR2: SGHTA and FQGNSA. V gave up 2 bases and J gave up 2 bases; unmatched junction bases: 6. The CDR3 coding sequence is TGTGCCAGCAGCTTAATGGCTAGCGGGGGGTTCACAGATACGCAGTATTTT. It yields the protein CASSLMASGGFTDTQYF.

This chain links TRBV7-2 with TRBJ1-1; possibly TRBD1 for D (6 bases). V was pared by 5 bases and J by 3 bases, with 19 bases between. This CDR3 is 16 amino acids long. Germline assignment: CDR1 SGHTA and CDR2 FQGNSA. The CDR3 protein is CASSPKEAPGDTEAFF. CDR3 coding DNA: TGTGCCAGCAGCCCGAAGGAAGCCCCAGGGGACACTGAAGCTTTCTTT.

This clone was observed a few times. The J gene is TRBJ1-1, the V gene TRBV4-2; weak D call: TRBD1 (5 bases). Germline V CDR1 and CDR2: LGHNA, YNFKEQ. This CDR3 contains 15 residues. Trimming pared 8 bases from V and 7 bases from J, leaving 23 bases between. The CDR3 DNA is TGTGCCAGCCTTCACAATCGACAGACCGGGGGTGAAGCTTTCTTT. Its protein is CASLHNRQTGGEAFF.

The rearrangement joins TRBV5-4 to TRBJ1-1, with 8 bases fitting TRBD1. Trimming cost V 5 bases and J 5 bases; bases outside gene matches: 11. CDR1 is SGHNT and CDR2 is YYREEE in the germline V gene (reference sequence). CDR3 length: 15 amino acids. CDR3 amino acids: CASREDREKRTEAFF. The CDR3, as DNA: TGTGCCAGCAGGGAGGACAGGGAGAAGAGGACTGAAGCTTTCTTT. Complete variable domain (other parts from reference TRBV5-4 and TRBJ1-1): ETGVTQSPTHLIKTRGQQVTLRCSSQSGHNTVSWYQQALGQGPQFIFQYYREEENGRGNFPPRFSGLQFPNYSSELNVNALELDDSALYLCASREDREKRTEAFFGQGTRLTVV.

The chain combines TRBV7-8 with TRBJ2-7; maybe TRBD2 (6 bases). CDR1 is SGHVS, CDR2 FQNEAQ, per germline. The V and J ends lost 5 bases and 0 bases respectively, with 20 bases between them. The CDR3 is made up of 17 amino acids. CDR3 sequence reads: CASSALTGRGSSYEQYF. Written as DNA, the CDR3 is TGTGCCAGCAGCGCTTTGACTGGACGGGGGAGCTCCTACGAGCAGTACTTC.

The rearrangement joins TRBV5-6 to TRBJ1-5; D is possibly TRBD1 (5 bases). The CDR3 consists of 17 residues. Looked up from germline, CDR1 is SGHDT and CDR2 is YYEEEE. Trimming cost V 1 base and J 6 bases, with 20 bases left between them. DNA for the CDR3: TGTGCCAGCAGCTTGTCCAAGGGGCAGGTGGGCGGTCAGCCCCAGCATTTT. It translates to CASSLSKGQVGGQPQHF.

The chain recombines TRBV7-8 with TRBJ2-5, with TRBD1 matching over 7 bases. The DNA end is more similar to TRBJ2-7, so the J call may be wrong. The CDR3 length is 13 residues. Germline CDR1 SGHVS, CDR2 FQNEAQ. CDR3 loop: CASSSLQGREQYF. DNA for the CDR3: TGTGCCAGCAGCTCGCTACAGGGGCGCGAGCAGTACTTC.

V is TRBV5-8 and J is TRBJ2-7, with 8 bases lining up with TRBD2. There are 15 residues in the CDR3. Germline values: CDR1 SGHTS, CDR2 YDEGEE. V was pared by 4 bases and J by 4 bases, with 10 bases of the junction left unmatched. This CDR3 reads CASSPYGREGYEQYF. DNA of the CDR3: TGTGCCAGCAGCCCCTACGGGAGGGAGGGATACGAGCAGTACTTC. Full variable domain (rest looked up from reference TRBV5-8 and TRBJ2-7): EAGVTQSPTHLIKTRGQQATLRCSPISGHTSVYWYQQALGLGLQFLLWYDEGEERNRGNFPPRFSGRQFPNYSSELNVNALELEDSALYLCASSPYGREGYEQYFGPGTRLTVT.

The chain recombines TRBV4-1 with TRBJ2-1; 8 nucleotides align to TRBD2. The J segment lost 6 bases and the V segment lost 1 base, leaving 2 bases of the junction unmatched. The CDR3 loop spans 14 amino acids. Germline CDR1 MGHRA, CDR2 YSYEKL. CDR3 coding DNA: TGCGCCAGCAGCCAAGCGGGAGGGGTCAATGAGCAGTTCTTC. Translation gives CASSQAGGVNEQFF.

On this clone itself: The same CDR3 can be traced to other DNA sequences in this sample. Here the CDR3 reads CASSVGGTGSYEQYF. CDR3 coding DNA: TGTGCCAGCAGCGTGGGGGGGACAGGGAGCTACGAGCAGTACTTC. V is TRBV9 and J is TRBJ2-7; TRBD1 matches 9 bases. The V segment lost 2 bases and the J segment 3 bases; nucleotides outside the gene matches: 6. The CDR3 is 15 amino acids. Germline V gene data show CDR1 as SGDLS and CDR2 as YYNGEE.

The chain uses TRBV7-3 and TRBJ2-5; a possible D gene is TRBD2 (6 bases). The germline V gene has CDR1 SGHTA and CDR2 FQGTGA. The CDR3 totals 14 residues. Trimming took off 5 bases at V and 8 bases at J, with 18 bases between the two ends. CDR3 nucleotides: TGTGCCAGCAGCCCGCCGGGGGTCTTAGGCACCCAGTACTTC. The encoded protein is CASSPPGVLGTQYF.

The CDR3 loop reads CASSVDSPDYGYTF. CDR3 DNA sequence: TGTGCCAGCAGCGTAGACAGCCCAGACTATGGCTACACCTTC. The genes are TRBV9 and TRBJ1-2; D is unresolved. The germline V gene encodes CDR1 SGDLS and CDR2 YYNGEE. The CDR3 spans 14 residues. The V gene lost 0 bases and the J gene lost 3 bases, with 9 bases spanning the gap. Variable domain in full (rest from reference TRBV9 and TRBJ1-2): DSGVTQTPKHLITATGQRVTLRCSPRSGDLSVYWYQQSLDQGLQFLIQYYNGEERAKGNILERFSAQQFPDLHSELNLSSLELGDSALYFCASSVDSPDYGYTFGSGTRLTVV.

This clone was detected a few times. The J gene is TRBJ1-1, the V gene TRBV7-2; tentative D call: TRBD1 (6 bases). The CDR3 spans 14 residues. The germline CDR1 and CDR2 sequences are SGHTA and FQGNSA. V lost 4 bases and J 6 bases, leaving 15 bases between the germline ends. In DNA, the CDR3 is TGTGCCAGCAGCTACGGCCACAGGGCTGCTGAAGCTTTCTTT. Protein: CASSYGHRAAEAFF.

This sequence joins TRBV28 and TRBJ2-5; the D gene is possibly TRBD1 (5 bases). The length of the CDR3 is 13 residues. The V end was cut by 5 bases, the J end by 3 bases, with 10 bases between. The V gene's germline CDR1 is MDHEN and CDR2 SYDVKM. CDR3 coding DNA: TGTGCCAGCAGTCGTTCAGGGAAAGAGACCCAGTACTTC. Protein sequence: CASSRSGKETQYF.

In its sample, this clone was seen a few times. The chain has TRBV4-1 and TRBJ2-1; 12 bases map to TRBD2. This CDR3 has 15 residues. Germline CDR1 reads MGHRA; CDR2 reads YSYEKL. V lost 1 base and J lost 5; bases outside the gene matches: 0. In DNA form, the CDR3 reads TGCGCCAGCAGCCAAGGGACTAGCGGGAACAATGAGCAGTTCTTC. Translating gives CASSQGTSGNNEQFF.

The chain recombines TRBV27 with TRBJ2-7; tentatively, D is TRBD1 (5 bases). The CDR3 has 15 amino acids. CDR1 is MNHEY, CDR2 SMNVEV, per germline (reference sequence). V lost 0 bases and J lost 2, with 11 bases in between. Here the CDR3 reads CASSLSRVGAYEQYF. The CDR3 nucleotides are TGTGCCAGCAGTTTATCCAGGGTAGGGGCCTACGAGCAGTACTTC.

This clone was picked up a small number of times. The chain employs TRBV4-2 and TRBJ2-5, with D possibly TRBD2 on 7 matching bases. Germline CDR1 and CDR2: LGHNA and YNFKEQ. The CDR3 totals 17 residues. V was pared by 0 bases and J by 5 bases, with 19 bases between. CDR3 loop: CASSQDRAAGAWETQYF. As DNA, the CDR3 is TGTGCCAGCAGCCAAGATCGCGCGGCGGGGGCCTGGGAGACCCAGTACTTC.

The chain has TRBV4-1 and TRBJ2-6, with TRBD1 matching over 11 bases. V dropped 0 bases and J dropped 2; count of bases not matched to a gene: 3. The CDR3 has 18 residues. In germline, CDR1 is MGHRA, CDR2 YSYEKL. CDR3 amino acids: CASSQDADRGPGANVLTF. The CDR3 bases are TGCGCCAGCAGCCAAGACGCGGACAGGGGGCCTGGGGCCAACGTCCTGACTTTC.

DNA for the CDR3: TGCGCCAGCAGCTTGTTGGGGGAGGGCAACACCGGGGAGCTGTTTTTT. Protein: CASSLLGEGNTGELFF. This rearrangement joins TRBV5-1 to TRBJ2-2, with 7 bases matching TRBD2. The CDR3 contains 16 residues. Germline assignment: CDR1 SGHRS and CDR2 YFSETQ. Losses at the gene ends were 1 base for V and 2 bases for J; bases not matched to a gene: 5.

The V and J genes are TRBV15 and TRBJ2-3, with a possible D match to TRBD1 (6 bases). Per germline, CDR1 LNHNV and CDR2 YYDKDF (reference sequence). With 0 bases removed from V and 1 base from J, the gap between germline ends came to 11 bases. This CDR3 comprises 16 residues. The CDR3 spells CATSRDTGTRTDTQYF. The CDR3 DNA sequence: TGTGCCACCAGCAGAGATACAGGGACCCGCACAGATACGCAGTATTTT.

This chain joins TRBV27 and TRBJ2-1; tentatively, D is TRBD2 (6 bases). This CDR3 has 20 residues. Germline values: CDR1 MNHEY, CDR2 SMNVEV (reference sequence). V dropped 3 bases and J dropped 0 bases, with 24 bases sitting between them. DNA of the CDR3: TGTGCCAGCAGTTTTTTGGGCCGCGGGGAATCCCGGAGCTCCTACAATGAGCAGTTCTTC. This sequence encodes CASSFLGRGESRSSYNEQFF.

The chain couples TRBV6-5 to TRBJ2-5, with D possibly matching TRBD1 (6 bases). The end of the DNA aligns better with TRBJ2-7, so the J call may be wrong. In germline, CDR1 is MNHEY, CDR2 SVGAGI. The length of the CDR3 is 14 residues. This CDR3 reads CASSYRGGRNEQYF. CDR3 nucleotides: TGTGCCAGCAGTTACAGAGGGGGAAGGAACGAGCAGTACTTC.